What follows are 18 T cell receptor beta chains derived from one specimen sequenced in a study of T cells in localized non-small cell lung cancer. The method was immunoSEQ multiplex PCR; TCRdb's version includes in-frame clones alone and lacks a portion of them. Of over 40,000 clones listed, 88% are singletons. The sequencing used peripheral blood, collected before any cancer treatment. Receptors were obtained from a female donor of 60 years or more with stage I squamous cell lung carcinoma.

The rearrangement links TRBV6-1 to TRBJ2-3; TRBD2 matches 9 bases. Germline V gene sequence: CDR1 MNHNS, CDR2 SASEGT. The CDR3 sequence is 15 residues long. J gave up 5 bases and V 3 bases, and 6 bases lay outside the gene matches. CDR3 sequence: CASSEHGGRGDTQYF. The CDR3, as DNA: TGTGCCAGCAGTGAGCATGGCGGGAGGGGAGATACGCAGTATTTT.

The rearrangement links TRBV9 to TRBJ2-7, with D perhaps matching TRBD1 (6 bases). V shed 5 bases and J shed 5 bases, with 11 bases lying between them. The CDR3 extends over 12 amino acids. The germline gives CDR1 SGDLS, CDR2 YYNGEE. The CDR3 protein is CASSVGQNEQYF. CDR3 coding DNA: TGTGCCAGCAGTGTTGGACAGAACGAGCAGTACTTC. Full variable domain (rest looked up from reference TRBV9 and TRBJ2-7): DSGVTQTPKHLITATGQRVTLRCSPRSGDLSVYWYQQSLDQGLQFLIQYYNGEERAKGNILERFSAQQFPDLHSELNLSSLELGDSALYFCASSVGQNEQYFGPGTRLTVT.

This rearrangement joins TRBV30 to TRBJ2-5, with 11 bases fitting TRBD2. Trimming at V came to 2 bases and at J to 5 bases, leaving 7 bases not matched to a gene. This CDR3 is built from 15 residues. In germline, CDR1 is GTSNPN, CDR2 SVGIG (reference sequence). CDR3 amino acids: CAWSPIAGGRETQYF. The CDR3 DNA reads as TGTGCCTGGAGTCCGATAGCGGGAGGGCGGGAGACCCAGTACTTC.

The chain has TRBV15 and TRBJ2-1, with 8 bases identical to TRBD2. The CDR3 sequence is 14 residues long. The junction had 9 bases not matched to a gene; V was cut back by 2 bases and J by 12 bases. Germline V CDR1 and CDR2: LNHNV, YYDKDF (reference sequence). Written as DNA, the CDR3 is TGTGCCACCAGCAGACGATCACCCCGGGAGGGGCAGTTCTTC. It specifies CATSRRSPREGQFF.

The chain is built from TRBV18 and TRBJ2-7, with D unresolved. Germline CDR1 KGHSH, CDR2 LQKENI. V shed 3 bases and J shed 5 bases, with 14 bases lying between them. This CDR3 region has 14 residues. The CDR3 coding sequence is TGTGCCAGCTCACCGGGCCCAGGTAAAAACGAGCAGTACTTC. Translated: CASSPGPGKNEQYF.

This chain joins TRBV5-1 and TRBJ2-3, with TRBD1 matching over 7 bases. This CDR3 contains 14 residues. Per germline, CDR1 SGHRS and CDR2 YFSETQ. The V gene end was trimmed by 2 bases and the J gene end by 5 bases; junction bases not matched to a gene: 5. The CDR3 region is CASSFSRQGDTQYF. For the CDR3, the DNA is TGCGCCAGCAGCTTTTCCCGACAGGGAGATACGCAGTATTTT.

The chain joins TRBV18 to TRBJ2-3; 9 nucleotides match TRBD2. Germline CDR1 KGHSH, CDR2 LQKENI. This CDR3 has 14 residues. V was clipped by 9 bases and J by 5 bases; unmatched bases: 9. This CDR3 reads CASSRLAGIDTQYF. DNA of the CDR3: TGTGCCAGTTCCAGGCTAGCGGGAATAGATACGCAGTATTTT.

The chain links TRBV18 to TRBJ2-1; D uncertain. Germline V gene data show CDR1 as KGHSH and CDR2 as LQKENI. The V gene lost 3 bases and the J gene lost 7 bases, with 7 bases spanning the gap. This CDR3 contains 12 residues. The CDR3 spells CASSPSRNEQFF. The CDR3 DNA follows: TGTGCCAGCTCACCGTCTAGGAATGAGCAGTTCTTC. The whole variable domain, filled in from reference TRBV18 and TRBJ2-1, reads NAGVMQNPRHLVRRRGQEARLRCSPMKGHSHVYWYRQLPEEGLKFMVYLQKENIIDESGMPKERFSAEFPKEGPSILRIQQVVRGDSAAYFCASSPSRNEQFFGPGTRLTVL.

The table lists this clone with a count of one. The V call is TRBV10-3, the J call TRBJ1-1, with TRBD1 as a possible D gene (5 bases). The CDR3 has 14 residues. Per germline, CDR1 ENHRY and CDR2 SYGVKD. V was pared by 3 bases and J by 0 bases, with 8 bases between. In DNA, the CDR3 is TGTGCCATCAGTGACCAGGGAATGAACACTGAAGCTTTCTTT. This codes for CAISDQGMNTEAFF.

The rearrangement joins TRBV6-6 to TRBJ2-1; 8 bases agree with TRBD1. V dropped 7 bases and J dropped 5; count of bases not matched to a gene: 10. The CDR3 sequence is 15 residues long. Germline lookup yields CDR1 MNHNY and CDR2 SVGAGI (reference sequence). Here the CDR3 reads CASNRRGRGNNEQFF. The CDR3, as DNA: TGTGCCAGCAACCGCAGGGGGCGAGGAAACAATGAGCAGTTCTTC.

This clone turned up a few times. This sequence joins TRBV27 and TRBJ1-5; 7 nucleotides align to TRBD1. Germline V gene sequence: CDR1 MNHEY, CDR2 SMNVEV (reference sequence). Germline trimming cut 3 bases from V and 2 bases from J; bases unmatched to any gene: 10. The CDR3 extends over 17 amino acids. CDR3 loop: CASSFRGRGVGNQPQHF. DNA of the CDR3: TGTGCCAGCAGTTTTAGGGGGCGCGGGGTTGGCAATCAGCCCCAGCATTTT.

This chain joins TRBV7-9 and TRBJ2-5; 8 nucleotides agree with TRBD2. Germline lookup yields CDR1 SEHNR and CDR2 FQNEAQ (reference sequence). V gave up 4 bases and J gave up 5 bases; unmatched junction bases: 12. The CDR3 length is 16 residues. CDR3 nucleotides: TGTGCCAGCAGCTCTGGGGGGGCGGGAGGCCCCGAGACCCAGTACTTC. Protein: CASSSGGAGGPETQYF.

This clone was counted once. The V call is TRBV7-6, the J call TRBJ1-2, with TRBD1 identical over 8 bases. Looked up from germline, CDR1 is SGHVS and CDR2 is FNYEAQ. The CDR3 sequence is 12 residues long. V lost 5 bases and J lost 8; bases outside the gene matches: 4. CDR3 residues: CASSPGTGGYTF. CDR3 nucleotide sequence: TGTGCCAGCAGCCCCGGGACAGGAGGCTACACCTTC.

This clone was seen once. CDR3 protein: CASSFLWQEDSGGYTF. As DNA, the CDR3 is TGCGCCAGCAGCTTTCTGTGGCAGGAGGATAGTGGAGGCTACACCTTC. The V call is TRBV5-1, the J call TRBJ1-2; D gene unclear. The CDR3 length is 16 residues. Trimming removed 2 bases at V and 8 bases at J, with 22 bases between. From germline, CDR1 is SGHRS and CDR2 YFSETQ.

The chain employs TRBV11-1 and TRBJ2-7, with D tentatively TRBD1 or TRBD2 (5 bases each). Germline assignment: CDR1 SGHAT and CDR2 FQDESV (reference sequence). CDR3 length: 14 residues. The germline V and J ends were trimmed by 1 base and 2 bases, with 9 bases remaining between them. The CDR3 region is CASSLGGGAYEQYF. The CDR3 coding sequence is TGTGCCAGCAGCTTAGGTGGGGGAGCCTACGAGCAGTACTTC.

The rearrangement links TRBV7-2 to TRBJ2-3; a possible D gene is TRBD1 (6 bases). The CDR3 length is 13 residues. The germline V and J ends were trimmed by 5 bases and 4 bases, with 10 bases remaining between them. CDR1 and CDR2 (germline): SGHTA, FQGNSA. For the CDR3, the DNA is TGTGCCAGCAGCACAGGGACCTCAGATACGCAGTATTTT. Residues: CASSTGTSDTQYF.

The chain employs TRBV2 and TRBJ2-3; the D gene is possibly TRBD2 (6 bases). There are 15 residues in the CDR3. The V end lost 9 bases, the J end lost 0 bases, and 16 bases lay between the germline ends. CDR1 is SNHLY and CDR2 is FYNNEI in the germline V gene. CDR3 nucleotides: TGTGCCAGATCCTCTGGCGGGGCTAGCACAGATACGCAGTATTTT. Its protein product is CARSSGGASTDTQYF. Full variable domain (missing parts from reference TRBV2 and TRBJ2-3): EPEVTQTPSHQVTQMGQEVILRCVPISNHLYFYWYRQILGQKVEFLVSFYNNEISEKSEIFDDQFSVERPDGSNFTLKIRSTKLEDSAMYFCARSSGGASTDTQYFGPGTRLTVL.

The chain is built from TRBV18 and TRBJ2-5, with TRBD2 matching 7 bases. CDR3 length equals 16 residues. Germline V gene sequence: CDR1 KGHSH, CDR2 LQKENI. The V segment lost 0 bases and the J segment 4 bases; nucleotides outside the gene matches: 8. CDR3 residues: CASSPPGRLAGETQYF. CDR3 coding DNA: TGTGCCAGCTCACCACCAGGGCGACTAGCCGGAGAGACCCAGTACTTC.